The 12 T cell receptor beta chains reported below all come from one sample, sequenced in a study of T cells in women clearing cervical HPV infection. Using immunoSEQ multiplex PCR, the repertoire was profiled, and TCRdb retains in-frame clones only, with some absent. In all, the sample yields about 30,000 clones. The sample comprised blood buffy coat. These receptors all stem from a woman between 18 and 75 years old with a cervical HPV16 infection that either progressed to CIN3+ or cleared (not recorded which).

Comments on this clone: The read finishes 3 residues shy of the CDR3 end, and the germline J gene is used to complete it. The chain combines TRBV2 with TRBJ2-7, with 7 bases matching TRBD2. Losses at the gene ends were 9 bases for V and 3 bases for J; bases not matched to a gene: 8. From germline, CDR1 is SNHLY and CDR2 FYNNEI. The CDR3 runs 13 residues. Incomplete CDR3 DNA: TGTGCCAGTGAAGCCGGGACTAACTACGAG. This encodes CASEAGTNYE. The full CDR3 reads CASEAGTNYEQYF.

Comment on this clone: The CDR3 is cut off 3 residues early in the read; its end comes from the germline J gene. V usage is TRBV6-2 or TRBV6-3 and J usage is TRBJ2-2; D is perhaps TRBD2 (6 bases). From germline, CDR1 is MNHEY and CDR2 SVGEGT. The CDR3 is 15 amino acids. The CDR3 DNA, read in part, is TGTGCCAGCAGTTATTCGGAGGGCTCTAATGAAAAG. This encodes CASSYSEGSNEK. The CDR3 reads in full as CASSYSEGSNEKLFF.

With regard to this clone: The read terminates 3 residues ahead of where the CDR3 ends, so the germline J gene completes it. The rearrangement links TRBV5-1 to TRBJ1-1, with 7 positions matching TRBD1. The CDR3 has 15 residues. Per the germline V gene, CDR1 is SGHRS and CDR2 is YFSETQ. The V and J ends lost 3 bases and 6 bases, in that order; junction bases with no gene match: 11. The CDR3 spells CASSSQDRVVAEAFF. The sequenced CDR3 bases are TGCGCCAGCAGCTCCCAAGACAGGGTAGTCGCTGAA. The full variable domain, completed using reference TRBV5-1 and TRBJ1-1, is KAGVTQTPRYLIKTRGQQVTLSCSPISGHRSVSWYQQTPGQGLQFLFEYFSETQRNKGNFPGRFSGRQFSNSRSEMNVSTLELGDSALYLCASSSQDRVVAEAFFGQGTRLTVV.

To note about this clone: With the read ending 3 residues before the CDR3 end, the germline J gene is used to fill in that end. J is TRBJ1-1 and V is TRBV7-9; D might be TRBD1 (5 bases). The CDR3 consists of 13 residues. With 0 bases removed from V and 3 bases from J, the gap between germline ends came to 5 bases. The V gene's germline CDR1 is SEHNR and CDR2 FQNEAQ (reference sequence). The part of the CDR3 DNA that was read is TGTGCCAGCAGCTTAGCAGGGGACACTGAA. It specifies CASSLAGDTE. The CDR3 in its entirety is CASSLAGDTEAFF.

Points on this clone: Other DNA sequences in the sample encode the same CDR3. CDR3 DNA (partial): TGTGCCAGCTCACCACGGACGCAGGGTGCCTCTGGAAACACC. It yields the protein CASSPRTQGASGNT. The full CDR3 reads CASSPRTQGASGNTIYF. The chain links TRBV18 to TRBJ1-3; TRBD1 is a possible D gene (5 bases). Sequencing ends 3 residues short of the CDR3 end; the germline J gene provides the rest. V dropped 1 base and J dropped 0 bases, with 13 bases sitting between them. The CDR3 is made up of 17 amino acids. Germline V gives CDR1 KGHSH, CDR2 LQKENI.

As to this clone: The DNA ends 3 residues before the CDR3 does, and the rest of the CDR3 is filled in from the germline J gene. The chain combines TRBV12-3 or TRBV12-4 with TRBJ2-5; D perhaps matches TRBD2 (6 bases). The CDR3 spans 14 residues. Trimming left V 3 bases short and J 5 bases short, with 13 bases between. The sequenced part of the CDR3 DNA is TGTGCCAGCAGTTTTGGACTAACCGTGGAGACC. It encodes CASSFGLTVET. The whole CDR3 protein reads CASSFGLTVETQYF.

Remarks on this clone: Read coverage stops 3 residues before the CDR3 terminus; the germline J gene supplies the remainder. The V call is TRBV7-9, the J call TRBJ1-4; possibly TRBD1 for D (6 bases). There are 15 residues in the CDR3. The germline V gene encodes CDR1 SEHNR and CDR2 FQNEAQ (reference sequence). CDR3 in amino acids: CASSPRGSGVNVLFF. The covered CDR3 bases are TGTGCCAGCAGTCCTAGGGGGTCTGGGGTCAACGTA.

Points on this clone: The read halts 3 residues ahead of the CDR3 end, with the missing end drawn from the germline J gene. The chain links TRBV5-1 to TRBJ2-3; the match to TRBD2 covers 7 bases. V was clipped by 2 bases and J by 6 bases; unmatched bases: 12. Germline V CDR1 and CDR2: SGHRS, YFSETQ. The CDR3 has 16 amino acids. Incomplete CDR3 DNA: TGCGCCAGCAGCTTCCGTTTTGGGCAGGGAGGGGATACG. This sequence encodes CASSFRFGQGGDT. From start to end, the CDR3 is CASSFRFGQGGDTQYF. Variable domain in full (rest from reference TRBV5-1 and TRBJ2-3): KAGVTQTPRYLIKTRGQQVTLSCSPISGHRSVSWYQQTPGQGLQFLFEYFSETQRNKGNFPGRFSGRQFSNSRSEMNVSTLELGDSALYLCASSFRFGQGGDTQYFGPGTRLTVL.

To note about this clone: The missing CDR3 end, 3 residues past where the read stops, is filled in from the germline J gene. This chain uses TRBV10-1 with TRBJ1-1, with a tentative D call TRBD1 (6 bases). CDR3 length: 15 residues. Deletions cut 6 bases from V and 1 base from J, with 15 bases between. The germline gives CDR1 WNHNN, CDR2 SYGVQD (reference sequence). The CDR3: CASSPGQWGNTEAFF. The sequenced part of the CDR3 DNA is TGCGCCAGCAGCCCGGGACAATGGGGGAACACTGAA.

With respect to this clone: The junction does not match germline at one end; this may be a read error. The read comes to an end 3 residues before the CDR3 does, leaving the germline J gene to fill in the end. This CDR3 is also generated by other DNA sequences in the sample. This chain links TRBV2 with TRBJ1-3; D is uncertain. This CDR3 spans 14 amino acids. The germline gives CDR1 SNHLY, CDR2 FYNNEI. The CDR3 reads CASSEGWAGNTIYF. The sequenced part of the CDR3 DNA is TGTGCCAGCAGTGAGGGCTGGGCCGGAAACACA.

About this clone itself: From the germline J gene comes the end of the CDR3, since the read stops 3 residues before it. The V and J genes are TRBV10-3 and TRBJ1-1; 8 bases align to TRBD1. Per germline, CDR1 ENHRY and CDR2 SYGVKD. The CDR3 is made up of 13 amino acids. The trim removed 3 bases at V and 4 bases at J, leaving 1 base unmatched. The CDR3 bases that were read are TGTGCCATCAGTGATGACAGGGGCACTGAA. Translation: CAISDDRGTE. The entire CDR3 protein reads CAISDDRGTEAFF.

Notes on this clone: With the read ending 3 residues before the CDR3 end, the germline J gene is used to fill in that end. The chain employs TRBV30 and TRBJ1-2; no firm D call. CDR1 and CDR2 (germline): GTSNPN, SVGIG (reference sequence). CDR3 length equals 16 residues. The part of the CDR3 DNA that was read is TGTGCCTGGAGTGTACCGGCTAGCGGGAGGTTAGATACC. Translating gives CAWSVPASGRLDT. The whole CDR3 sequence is CAWSVPASGRLDTYTF.